What follows are 3 T cell receptor beta chains derived from one specimen sequenced in a study of identical twins. Via MiXCR, TCRdb re-called the 5' RACE reads, giving one row per CDR3 protein. The data contain some 690,000 distinct CDR3 sequences, over 20% of them seen just once; the ten biggest clones take up 4.3%. This same sample was also part of a study on T cells expressing NK-cell markers.

The sample was PBMCs. These receptors were taken from a young woman in good health.

This rearrangement joins TRBV18 to TRBJ1-5; 7 bases line up with TRBD1. Looked up from germline, CDR1 is KGHSH and CDR2 is LQKENI. This CDR3 has 15 residues. V shed 0 bases and J 7 bases; nucleotides not matched to a gene: 6. CDR3 residues: CASSPPGGAEQPQHF. The CDR3 DNA is TGTGCCAGCTCACCACCAGGGGGCGCGGAACAGCCCCAGCATTTT. The full variable domain, its missing parts supplied by reference TRBV18 and TRBJ1-5, is NAGVMQNPRHLVRRRGQEARLRCSPMKGHSHVYWYRQLPEEGLKFMVYLQKENIIDESGMPKERFSAEFPKEGPSILRIQQVVRGDSAAYFCASSPPGGAEQPQHFGDGTRLSIL.

A few counts support this clonotype. The rearrangement links TRBV5-6 to TRBJ2-7; D might be TRBD2 (6 bases). The CDR3 runs to 13 residues. Germline CDR1 SGHDT, CDR2 YYEEEE. The V and J ends lost 1 base and 6 bases respectively, with 11 bases between them. CDR3 DNA: TGTGCCAGCAGCTTGAATTTCGGGAGCGAGCAGTACTTC. Translation gives CASSLNFGSEQYF.

This clonotype was detected many times. The rearrangement joins TRBV5-1 to TRBJ2-1, with a possible D match to TRBD1 (6 bases). The length of the CDR3 is 13 residues. CDR1 is SGHRS, CDR2 YFSETQ, per germline. V was clipped by 2 bases and J by 8 bases, with 11 bases between them. The DNA for the CDR3 is TGCGCCAGCAGCTTCGCAGGGGTCGATGAGCAGTTCTTC. This codes for CASSFAGVDEQFF.